The source of this T cell receptor (beta chain) is a study of T cells in Graves' hyperthyroidism and ophthalmopathy. Amplified TCR beta CDR3 regions came from RNA transcripts. HTBI primers were used for first-round RT-PCR of the TCR CDR3. MiXCR was run by TCRdb on the multiplex PCR reads, yielding one entry per CDR3 protein. The table records approximately 400,000 distinct CDR3 sequences, approximately 13% of them present only once. This clonotype was seen many times. Germline CDR1 is SGHRS and CDR2 is YFSETQ. The CDR3 runs to 14 residues. Trimming removed 5 bases from V and 4 bases from J, with 16 bases in between.

The chain recombines TRBV5-1 with TRBJ2-7; D unclear. The specimen sequenced was blood. This receptor was taken from a woman aged 55-70 years with Graves' hyperthyroidism. The CDR3 DNA is TGCGCCAGCAGTAGGCAGGCTCTCGGGTACGAGCAGTACTTC. Protein product: CASSRQALGYEQYF.